The TCR beta chain described here comes from a study of blood T cells in healthy people across ages (dated by TCRdb to the mid-2010s). Background on the whole study: Template switching captured roughly one uniquely barcoded TCR beta cDNA molecule per two T cells in model experiments. The study measured age-related changes in TCR beta repertoire diversity using deep sequencing normalized with unique cDNA molecular identifiers. The donors were split into four age groups: young (average around 15 years), middle-aged (around 37), aged (over 55) and long-lived (roughly 86). To avoid experimental bias, donors of different ages were distributed randomly across sequencing lanes. Using the same blood draw, the study looked at two additional independent replicas of 1 million unique cDNA reads for two donors, one aged 18 to 30 and the other aged 80 or older. Paper-wide results and their limitations: Observed TCR beta diversity per million T cells fell roughly linearly with age, and a significant reduction was already apparent by age around 40. The percentage of naive T cells measured by flow cytometry correlated strongly with observed TCR beta diversity. Conclusive comparison of naive and antigen-experienced compartments was prevented by the profiling of bulk unsorted PBMCs. Compared with the aged group, the long-lived group had more naive CD4+ T cells, fewer expanded clones and increased TCR diversity, suggesting age selection. Estimates of total diversity based on one million sequenced T cells were regarded as lower bounds and as underestimates. Because donor CMV infection status was unknown, age-related changes in expanded clonotypes were potentially confounded.

The sample holds a few counts of this clonotype. Its cognate antigen has yet to be identified. The record has no base qualities; no much larger clone is one base away. V is trimmed back by 2 bases and J by 3 bases, and the junction contains 4 bases that no gene match accounts for. CDR1 and CDR2, per the germline V gene, are SGHTA and FQGNSA. The CDR3, cysteine through phenylalanine, is 14 amino acids long. The entry retains the CDR3 DNA only, 42 bases that are in frame from base 1. Library preparation used 5' RACE. A second about 7 to 12 cycle PCR used a sample-barcoded 5' primer and a J-beta primer mix. A unique molecular identifier was introduced onto each TCR beta cDNA molecule by a template-switch 5' adaptor carrying 12 random nucleotides. Each sample yielded at least 2.5 million CDR3-containing paired-end reads. First-strand cDNA was synthesized from all RNA with the Mint cDNA synthesis kit, primed by a TRBC-specific oligonucleotide. Following uracil-DNA glycosylase treatment, all cDNA underwent a first 18-cycle PCR with the universal primers M1SS and BC2_uni_R. In the authors' own workflow: For normalization, 1 million high-quality reads, each with a distinct molecular identifier, were randomly selected from each sample. Instead of being binned into consensus sequences, reads that shared molecular identifiers were thrown out. CDR3 identification, clonotype clustering and error correction used MiTCR with a Q25 quality threshold and the strictest error-elimination algorithm. A nonparametric unseen species model using Euler transformation provided a lower-bound estimate of total TCR beta diversity. TCRdb took the public reads, trimmed them with fastp at Q25, ran MiXCR for clone calling and kept in-frame beta chains. Each entry is one CDR3 protein sequence, shown with its most common DNA and genes. TCRdb's processing, not the authors' own work, is the source of the V and J calls. The sample records around 1,800,000 distinct CDR3 sequences, 30% to 40% of which are singletons. The top ten clones comprise roughly 23% of the sample.

Donors were 39 systemically healthy Caucasian individuals from Russia aged roughly 6 to 95 years. Ten milliliters of peripheral blood were drawn from each donor into EDTA-treated Vacutainer tubes. PBMCs were isolated by Ficoll-Paque density-gradient centrifugation, with at least 6 million obtained per sample. Total RNA, at least 5 micrograms per sample, was extracted from PBMCs with Trizol reagent. For every donor, flow cytometry on a PBMC aliquot measured the percentage of naive CD45RAhigh/CD27high T cells. Recombination joined TRBV7-2 with TRBJ2-7; TRBD1 agrees with 7 junctional bases. The clonotype originates from a human donor in good health. Sequencing was done on a sample of blood. DNA sequence: TGTGCCAGCAGCTTATATCCAGGGGGCTACGAGCAGTACTTC. This codes for CASSLYPGGYEQYF.